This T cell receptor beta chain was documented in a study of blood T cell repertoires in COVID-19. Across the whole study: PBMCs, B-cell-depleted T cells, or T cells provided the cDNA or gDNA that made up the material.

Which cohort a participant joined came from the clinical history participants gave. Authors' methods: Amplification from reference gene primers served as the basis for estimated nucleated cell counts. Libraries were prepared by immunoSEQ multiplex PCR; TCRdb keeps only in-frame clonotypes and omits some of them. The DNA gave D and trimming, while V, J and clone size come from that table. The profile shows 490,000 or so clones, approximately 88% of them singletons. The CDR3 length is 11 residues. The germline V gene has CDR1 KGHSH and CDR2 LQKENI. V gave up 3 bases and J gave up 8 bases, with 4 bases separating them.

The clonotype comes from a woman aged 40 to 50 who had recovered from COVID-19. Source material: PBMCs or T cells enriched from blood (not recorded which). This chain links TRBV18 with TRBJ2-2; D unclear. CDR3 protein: CASSPQGELFF. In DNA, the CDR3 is TGTGCCAGCTCACCTCAAGGGGAGCTGTTTTTT. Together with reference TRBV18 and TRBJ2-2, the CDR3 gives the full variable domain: NAGVMQNPRHLVRRRGQEARLRCSPMKGHSHVYWYRQLPEEGLKFMVYLQKENIIDESGMPKERFSAEFPKEGPSILRIQQVVRGDSAAYFCASSPQGELFFGEGSRLTVL.